These 8 T cell receptor beta chains were sequenced from one sample in a study of CD8+ T cells in alopecia areata. Treatment here: oral pan-JAK inhibitor, 5-10 mg twice daily. RNA was extracted and reverse transcribed into cDNA as the sequencing template. Clones were sequenced by immunoSEQ multiplex PCR, and TCRdb holds only the in-frame ones, with some missing. The table lists 150,000 to 200,000 clones, 60% of them singletons. Sequenced material: CD4+ T cells sorted from blood, taken at week 24, from a patient treated with tofacitinib. These receptors were taken from a human donor with alopecia areata.

CDR3 nucleotide sequence: TGTGCCAGCTCGCTCCTCGCCAGTCGACGGGCGGGGTATGGCTACACCTTC. Its translation: CASSLLASRRAGYGYTF. The chain links TRBV2 to TRBJ1-2, with D unclear. The CDR3 extends over 17 amino acids. The V end lost 8 bases, the J end lost 5 bases, and 27 bases lay between the germline ends. Per the germline V gene, CDR1 is SNHLY and CDR2 is FYNNEI.

The rearrangement joins TRBV5-1 to TRBJ2-6; either TRBD1 or TRBD2 may fit D (5 bases each). Per the germline V gene, CDR1 is SGHRS and CDR2 is YFSETQ. V was trimmed by 0 bases and J by 0 bases, leaving 19 bases between them. The length of the CDR3 is 20 residues. CDR3 bases: TGCGCCAGCAGCTTGGACAGAGGGACGGGTCAAAGCTCTGGGGCCAACGTCCTGACTTTC. Its protein product is CASSLDRGTGQSSGANVLTF.

The chain is built from TRBV2 and TRBJ2-3, with 8 bases that match TRBD2. The CDR3 consists of 14 residues. V was clipped by 8 bases and J by 2 bases; unmatched bases: 6. Germline lookup yields CDR1 SNHLY and CDR2 FYNNEI. Written as DNA, the CDR3 is TGTGCCAGCTTCCCGGGGGGGCTCACAGATACGCAGTATTTT. Translated, it gives CASFPGGLTDTQYF.

Points on this clone: At one of its ends the junction is not consistent with the germline gene, which may arise from a read error. The chain uses TRBV29-1 and TRBJ1-2; no clear D gene. CDR3 length: 12 residues. Germline V gives CDR1 SQVTM, CDR2 ANQGSEA. CDR3 in amino acids: CSVDSGFGIYLF. The CDR3 bases are TGCAGCGTTGATTCTGGTTTTGGGATTTATCTTTTC.

The CDR3 DNA reads as TGCAGCTCGGGGGGGGGCACAGATACGCAGTATTTT. Amino acid sequence: CSSGGGTDTQYF. J is TRBJ2-3 and V is TRBV29-1, with 8 bases aligning to TRBD2. CDR3 length: 12 residues. V shed 8 bases, J shed 1 base, and the junction held 2 bases outside the gene matches. The germline gives CDR1 SQVTM, CDR2 ANQGSEA.

This clone was detected a few times. V and J are TRBV10-2 and TRBJ1-2, with a weak D call TRBD1 (6 bases). The CDR3 has 13 amino acids. Germline V CDR1 and CDR2: WSHSY, SAAADI. Between the trimmed V and J ends, which lost 3 bases and 6 bases, there was a span of 11 bases. CDR3 loop: CASSDSWTDGYTF. CDR3 DNA sequence: TGCGCCAGCAGTGATTCGTGGACAGATGGCTACACCTTC.

This chain joins TRBV2 and TRBJ2-4, with D uncertain. This CDR3 region has 13 residues. Trimming removed 3 bases at V and 5 bases at J, with 8 bases between. CDR1 and CDR2 from the germline V gene are SNHLY and FYNNEI. CDR3 coding DNA: TGTGCCAGCAGTGACACCGGGCAAAACATTCAGTACTTC. Amino acids: CASSDTGQNIQYF.

V usage is TRBV2 and J usage is TRBJ1-5; the match to TRBD1 covers 10 bases. V lost 6 bases to trimming and J lost 6 bases; unmatched junction nucleotides: 5. The germline V gene has CDR1 SNHLY and CDR2 FYNNEI. This CDR3 contains 14 residues. CDR3: CASRGTGVGQPQHF. CDR3 sequence (DNA): TGTGCCAGCAGGGGGACAGGGGTGGGTCAGCCCCAGCATTTT.